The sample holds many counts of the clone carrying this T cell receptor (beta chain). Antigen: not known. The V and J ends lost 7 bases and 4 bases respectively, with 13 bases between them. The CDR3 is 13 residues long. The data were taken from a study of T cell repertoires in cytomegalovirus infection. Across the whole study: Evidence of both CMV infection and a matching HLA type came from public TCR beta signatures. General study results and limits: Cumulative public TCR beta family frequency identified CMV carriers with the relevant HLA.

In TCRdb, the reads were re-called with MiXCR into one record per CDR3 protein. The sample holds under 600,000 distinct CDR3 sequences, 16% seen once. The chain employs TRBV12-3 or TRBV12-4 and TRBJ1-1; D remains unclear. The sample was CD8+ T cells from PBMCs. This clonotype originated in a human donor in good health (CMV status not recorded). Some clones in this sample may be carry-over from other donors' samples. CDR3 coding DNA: TGTGCCAGCACATGGGCAGGCGTCACTGAAGCTTTCTTT. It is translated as CASTWAGVTEAFF.